In this sample, the clone carrying this T cell receptor beta chain turned up many times. Patients aged 18 to 65 had newly diagnosed hyperthyroidism lasting under 2 months. Diagnosing involved the use of clinical symptoms, serum thyroxine and TRAb, thyroid ultrasound and orbital computed tomography. The data were obtained in a study of T cells in Graves' hyperthyroidism and ophthalmopathy. Amplification of TCR beta CDR3 regions was performed using RNA transcripts as template. Researchers ran a first-round RT-PCR on the TCR CDR3 using the HTBI primer set. TCRdb ran MiXCR on the multiplex PCR reads and lists one entry per CDR3 protein. The data hold about 350,000 distinct CDR3 sequences, with over 11% observed a single time. The CDR3 is made up of 14 amino acids. V was cut by 7 bases and J by 4 bases, with 17 bases left in between. Looked up from germline, CDR1 is MNHEY and CDR2 is SVGEGT.

Sample: blood. This chain uses TRBV6-2 or TRBV6-3 with TRBJ2-7; possible D gene TRBD1, 6 bases. The origin of this receptor is a woman aged 30 to 39 with Graves' hyperthyroidism. Here the CDR3 reads CASNSQGRDYEQYF. CDR3 DNA sequence: TGTGCCAGCAACAGCCAGGGGCGCGATTACGAGCAGTACTTC.